This T cell receptor beta chain was sequenced in a study of Graves' ophthalmopathy and Graves' hyperthyroidism. Study information: Researchers classed hyperthyroidism as stable given no ophthalmopathy within 18 months of follow-up.

Regarding the study as a whole: Blood repertoires reportedly contained most expanded thyroid clonotypes above 0.001 frequency.

Eligible hyperthyroidism cases comprised new diagnoses of under 2 months' duration in individuals aged 18 to 65. This clonotype was recorded a few times. Its antigen is still unknown. The authors amplified TCR beta CDR3 regions, and they did so from RNA transcripts for repertoire sequencing. Investigators did first-round RT-PCR with HTBI primers, then second-round multiplex PCR. TCRdb reprocessed the multiplex PCR reads via MiXCR and lists one record per CDR3 protein. The table lists some 1.1 million distinct CDR3 sequences, less than 45% of them singletons. Unmatched junction bases numbered 12, after V lost 6 bases and J lost 2 bases. Germline V gene data show CDR1 as DFQATT and CDR2 as SNEGSKA (reference sequence). This CDR3 is 15 amino acids long.

The receptor's source is an adult man with Graves' hyperthyroidism. Specimen: peripheral blood or thyroid tissue (not recorded which). The V gene is TRBV20-1, the J gene TRBJ2-7; the match to TRBD2 covers 8 bases. CDR3 sequence: CSATPPGGATYEQYF. In DNA, the CDR3 is TGCAGTGCAACACCACCGGGGGGGGCCACCTACGAGCAGTACTTC.